Each of the 29 T cell receptor beta chains below was sequenced from the same sample in a study of PD-1 blockade in classical Hodgkin lymphoma. Relapse was seen in all patients after autologous stem cell transplantation, and brentuximab vedotin exposure was variable. TCRdb's table, derived via immunoSEQ multiplex PCR, lists solely in-frame clones and lacks some. Of approximately 44,000 clones listed, 70% to 80% are singletons. Sequences were derived from peripheral blood mononuclear cells (PBMCs), sampled at baseline. Receptors were obtained from a human donor with classical Hodgkin lymphoma.

The chain is built from TRBV6-1 and TRBJ2-1, with 7 nucleotides matching TRBD2. CDR3 length: 15 amino acids. Germline assignment: CDR1 MNHNS and CDR2 SASEGT. V was clipped by 2 bases and J by 9 bases; unmatched bases: 10. The CDR3 loop reads CASSELEREGSEQFF. As DNA, the CDR3 is TGTGCCAGCAGTGAACTGGAAAGGGAGGGTTCTGAGCAGTTCTTC.

This chain joins TRBV29-1 and TRBJ2-3; 9 nucleotides line up with TRBD2. From germline, CDR1 is SQVTM and CDR2 ANQGSEA. J gave up 7 bases and V 5 bases, and 13 bases lay outside the gene matches. The CDR3 spans 15 residues. The CDR3, as DNA: TGCAGCGTTATCGGAAAATCTAGCGGGGCGTATACGCAGTATTTT. It encodes CSVIGKSSGAYTQYF.

This chain links TRBV19 with TRBJ1-5, with D perhaps matching TRBD1 (5 bases). The germline V gene encodes CDR1 LNHDA and CDR2 SQIVND (reference sequence). This CDR3 has 16 amino acids. The V end lost 6 bases, the J end lost 3 bases, and 18 bases lay between the germline ends. Written as DNA, the CDR3 is TGTGCCAGTAGGGCGAGGGACGGAAGGTTCAATCAGCCCCAGCATTTT. Translating gives CASRARDGRFNQPQHF.

This clone was counted a single time. The chain recombines TRBV30 with TRBJ2-7; the match to TRBD2 covers 7 bases. The V gene's germline CDR1 is GTSNPN and CDR2 SVGIG (reference sequence). The CDR3 contains 15 residues. V dropped 3 bases and J dropped 6; count of bases not matched to a gene: 14. Here the CDR3 DNA reads TGTGCCTGGAGAGGTGACAGAGGGAGGGGAGGCGAGCAGTACTTC. Protein: CAWRGDRGRGGEQYF.

This chain joins TRBV27 and TRBJ2-7; D is possibly TRBD1 or TRBD2 (5 bases each). The V gene lost 5 bases and the J gene lost 0 bases, with 17 bases spanning the gap. The CDR3 sequence is 16 residues long. Germline V gene lookup returns CDR1 MNHEY and CDR2 SMNVEV (reference sequence). CDR3 bases: TGTGCCAGCAGTCAGGGCTCTTCGGGGTACTCCTACGAGCAGTACTTC. It translates to CASSQGSSGYSYEQYF.

The chain joins TRBV6-1 to TRBJ2-7; TRBD1 matches at 8 bases. Trimming removed 3 bases from V and 7 bases from J; junction bases left unmatched: 8. Looked up from germline, CDR1 is MNHNS and CDR2 is SASEGT. This CDR3 has 14 residues. In DNA form, the CDR3 reads TGTGCCAGCAGTGACCTCTGGACAGGGTTAGAGCAGTACTTC. Encoded protein: CASSDLWTGLEQYF.

The chain carries TRBV6-4 and TRBJ2-3; 7 nucleotides match TRBD2. CDR3 length: 13 residues. V gave up 3 bases and J gave up 5 bases; unmatched junction bases: 2. The germline V gene has CDR1 MRHNA and CDR2 SNTAGT. The CDR3 protein is CASSEGGEDTQYF. As DNA, the CDR3 is TGTGCCAGCAGTGAGGGGGGGGAAGATACGCAGTATTTT.

The chain employs TRBV4-1 and TRBJ1-2; TRBD1 is a possible D gene (5 bases). Germline V gives CDR1 MGHRA, CDR2 YSYEKL. The V gene lost 7 bases and the J gene lost 7 bases, with 19 bases spanning the gap. CDR3 length equals 14 residues. In nucleotides, the CDR3 is TGCGCCAGCACCCCGCTGGACTGGGGGGGTGGCTACACCTTC. Residues: CASTPLDWGGGYTF.

This clone was seen a handful of times. The chain uses TRBV7-9 and TRBJ2-3; 10 bases fit TRBD2. The CDR3 totals 16 residues. V lost 5 bases and J lost 0; bases outside the gene matches: 5. Germline V CDR1 and CDR2: SEHNR, FQNEAQ (reference sequence). CDR3 residues: CASSAKREGSTDTQYF. CDR3 nucleotide sequence: TGTGCCAGCAGCGCTAAGCGGGAGGGAAGCACAGATACGCAGTATTTT.

V gene TRBV10-3 combines with J gene TRBJ2-7; 9 bases fit TRBD1. V lost 5 bases and J lost 1; bases outside the gene matches: 12. The CDR3 spans 17 residues. Germline values: CDR1 ENHRY, CDR2 SYGVKD. The CDR3 nucleotides are TGTGCCATCAGTCCAGGGACAGGGCCAGGAGGTTCCTACGAGCAGTACTTC. This translates into CAISPGTGPGGSYEQYF.

In this sample, this clone turned up a few times. The chain carries TRBV30 and TRBJ1-3; D unresolved. Germline V gene lookup returns CDR1 GTSNPN and CDR2 SVGIG (reference sequence). V lost 2 bases to trimming and J lost 4 bases, with 6 bases between them. CDR3 length: 12 amino acids. As DNA, the CDR3 is TGTGCCTGGAGTCAGCAGGGAAACACCATATATTTT. The encoded protein is CAWSQQGNTIYF.

This chain uses TRBV15 with TRBJ2-7; 7 positions agree with TRBD1. Germline assignment: CDR1 LNHNV and CDR2 YYDKDF (reference sequence). The CDR3 covers 13 residues. Trimming at V came to 6 bases and at J to 3 bases, leaving 5 bases not matched to a gene. DNA for the CDR3: TGTGCCACCAGAAAGACAGGGAGCTACGAGCAGTACTTC. Protein sequence: CATRKTGSYEQYF. Full variable domain (rest looked up from reference TRBV15 and TRBJ2-7): DAMVIQNPRYQVTQFGKPVTLSCSQTLNHNVMYWYQQKSSQAPKLLFHYYDKDFNNEADTPDNFQSRRPNTSFCFLDIRSPGLGDTAMYLCATRKTGSYEQYFGPGTRLTVT.

The chain is built from TRBV4-3 and TRBJ2-2; D is tentatively TRBD1 or TRBD2 (5 bases each). The CDR3 loop spans 14 amino acids. The germline V gene has CDR1 LGHNA and CDR2 YSLEER. V lost 3 bases and J 7 bases, leaving 12 bases between the germline ends. CDR3 amino acids: CASSHTQGVGELFF. CDR3 DNA sequence: TGCGCCAGCAGCCATACCCAGGGAGTCGGGGAGCTGTTTTTT.

The J gene is TRBJ2-1, the V gene TRBV9, with 7 bases that match TRBD2. The V and J ends lost 4 bases and 7 bases, in that order; junction bases with no gene match: 14. CDR1 and CDR2 from the germline V gene are SGDLS and YYNGEE. The length of the CDR3 is 16 residues. This chain's CDR3 is CASSPFAGEGVNEQFF. CDR3 DNA sequence: TGTGCCAGCAGCCCCTTTGCGGGAGAAGGAGTGAATGAGCAGTTCTTC.

V is TRBV30 and J is TRBJ1-1, with D perhaps TRBD1 (5 bases). CDR3 size: 13 residues. Trimming took off 1 base at V and 1 base at J, with 7 bases between the two ends. CDR1 is GTSNPN, CDR2 SVGIG, per germline (reference sequence). The DNA of the CDR3 is TGTGCCTGGAGTGGGGACTCGAACACTGAAGCTTTCTTT. It specifies CAWSGDSNTEAFF.

The rearrangement joins TRBV7-2 to TRBJ1-3; D is unresolved. With 5 bases removed from V and 0 bases from J, the gap between germline ends came to 14 bases. This CDR3 is built from 16 residues. Germline assignment: CDR1 SGHTA and CDR2 FQGNSA. The CDR3 is CASSPRSSVSGNTIYF. CDR3 bases: TGTGCCAGCAGCCCTCGCTCGTCCGTCTCTGGAAACACCATATATTTT.

This clone is labeled medium-sized. This sequence joins TRBV19 and TRBJ2-7; maybe TRBD2 (5 bases). Germline V gene lookup returns CDR1 LNHDA and CDR2 SQIVND (reference sequence). This CDR3 has 15 residues. V lost 7 bases, J lost 2 bases, and 18 bases lay in between. CDR3 bases: TGTGCCAGTACACAAACTACGGGGTTTACCTACGAGCAGTACTTC. The encoded protein is CASTQTTGFTYEQYF. Variable domain in full (rest from reference TRBV19 and TRBJ2-7): DGGITQSPKYLFRKEGQNVTLSCEQNLNHDAMYWYRQDPGQGLRLIYYSQIVNDFQKGDIAEGYSVSREKKESFPLTVTSAQKNPTAFYLCASTQTTGFTYEQYFGPGTRLTVT.

The CDR3 region is CASKQGAVNTEAFF. The CDR3 nucleotides read TGTGCCAGTAAGCAGGGGGCTGTAAACACTGAAGCTTTCTTT. The chain has TRBV19 and TRBJ1-1; 8 bases match TRBD1. V was pared by 7 bases and J by 2 bases, with 6 bases of the junction left unmatched. Germline-derived CDR1 and CDR2 are LNHDA and SQIVND (reference sequence). The CDR3 loop spans 14 amino acids.

The chain couples TRBV30 to TRBJ1-1; no reliable D call. Per the germline V gene, CDR1 is GTSNPN and CDR2 is SVGIG (reference sequence). The CDR3 loop spans 12 amino acids. Trimming removed 4 bases from V and 6 bases from J, with 12 bases in between. Written as DNA, the CDR3 is TGTGCCTGGACCTACTCTGGCGCTGAAGCTTTCTTT. Its translation is CAWTYSGAEAFF.

This chain uses TRBV7-3 with TRBJ2-3; D ambiguous. V lost 1 base and J lost 6, with 11 bases in between. Germline CDR1 and CDR2: SGHTA and FQGTGA. The CDR3 extends over 14 amino acids. CDR3 nucleotide sequence: TGTGCCAGCAGCTTAAGGGCTAGTTGGGATACGCAGTATTTT. Translating it yields CASSLRASWDTQYF.

This clone was found a few times. The chain links TRBV9 to TRBJ1-1, with D hard to call. The CDR3 contains 14 residues. CDR1 is SGDLS, CDR2 YYNGEE, per germline. Trimming took 5 bases from V and 0 from J, leaving 11 bases between them. CDR3 nucleotides: TGTGCCAGCAGTGTACTGGACGTGAACACTGAAGCTTTCTTT. Residues: CASSVLDVNTEAFF.

V is TRBV30 and J is TRBJ1-1; D might be TRBD1 (6 bases). The V end lost 5 bases, the J end lost 11 bases, and 18 bases lay between the germline ends. Germline-derived CDR1 and CDR2 are GTSNPN and SVGIG (reference sequence). The CDR3 has 12 amino acids. CDR3 sequence: CAWGTDRTVAFF. The CDR3 DNA reads as TGTGCCTGGGGTACAGACAGGACAGTGGCTTTCTTT.

This chain links TRBV29-1 with TRBJ2-1; D perhaps matches TRBD2 (6 bases). This CDR3 is built from 15 residues. Germline lookup yields CDR1 SQVTM and CDR2 ANQGSEA. Deletions cut 2 bases from V and 5 bases from J, with 16 bases between. CDR3 sequence (DNA): TGCAGCGTTGAATTGTGGGAGGCTCCGAACAATGAGCAGTTCTTC. Translated, it gives CSVELWEAPNNEQFF.

V is TRBV30 and J is TRBJ1-2; D remains unclear. This CDR3 region has 17 residues. V was cut by 2 bases and J by 3 bases, with 22 bases left in between. Germline-derived CDR1 and CDR2 are GTSNPN and SVGIG (reference sequence). CDR3: CAWSRRMGIDPHYGYTF. Here the CDR3 DNA reads TGTGCCTGGAGTCGCCGGATGGGGATCGACCCCCACTATGGCTACACCTTC.

This clone was detected a few times. The DNA of the CDR3 is TGTGCCAGCAGCCAACGTCCCTCTTCCTACGAGCAGTACTTC. This gives the protein CASSQRPSSYEQYF. The chain is built from TRBV4-2 and TRBJ2-7; no firm D call. This CDR3 comprises 14 residues. V was shortened by 2 bases and J by 1 base, with 9 bases between the two germline ends. CDR1 and CDR2 (germline): LGHNA, YNFKEQ.

This clone was seen a handful of times. This chain connects TRBV7-2 to TRBJ1-2, with D maybe TRBD1 (5 bases). CDR1 is SGHTA and CDR2 is FQGNSA in the germline V gene. The CDR3 is made up of 15 amino acids. Between the trimmed V and J ends, which lost 6 bases and 4 bases, there was a span of 18 bases. The CDR3 sequence: CASRDINRPFYGYTF. CDR3 sequence (DNA): TGTGCCAGCAGGGATATCAACAGGCCGTTCTATGGCTACACCTTC.

The genes are TRBV6-1 and TRBJ2-5, with D possibly TRBD1 on 7 matching bases. The assigned J gene may be wrong: the sequence end matches TRBJ2-7 better. The CDR3 is 16 amino acids. Germline CDR1 is MNHNS and CDR2 is SASEGT. The CDR3 is CASSEALGGGWFEQYF. The DNA for the CDR3 is TGTGCCAGCAGTGAAGCGCTTGGAGGGGGCTGGTTCGAGCAGTACTTC.

This clone was counted a few times. The chain employs TRBV7-6 and TRBJ1-1; D unclear. Looked up from germline, CDR1 is SGHVS and CDR2 is FNYEAQ. The CDR3 is made up of 16 amino acids. V lost 0 bases, J lost 1 base, and 12 bases lay in between. The CDR3 nucleotides read TGTGCCAGCAGCTTAGCGCCGGGAGCATCGAACACTGAAGCTTTCTTT. It encodes CASSLAPGASNTEAFF.

This clone was counted a few times. This chain connects TRBV28 to TRBJ2-7; D not resolved. Per the germline V gene, CDR1 is MDHEN and CDR2 is SYDVKM. The CDR3 covers 16 residues. V lost 0 bases and J 3 bases, leaving 15 bases between the germline ends. The chain's CDR3 is CASSLWEHSGVYEQYF. DNA for the CDR3: TGTGCCAGCAGTTTATGGGAACACTCGGGTGTCTACGAGCAGTACTTC.